The 7 T cell receptor beta chains below all came from one sample that was sequenced in a study of T cell repertoires in cytomegalovirus infection (dated by TCRdb to between 2019 and 2020). What these receptors recognize is not known. The treatment or condition label corresponds to: in vitro stimulation with specific CMV peptide epitopes to enrich CMV-specific T cells. TCRdb names Illumina HiSeq 1500 as the instrument used. TCRdb reanalyzed the raw reads on its own, using fastp at Q25 for trimming and MiXCR for clone calling, and kept in-frame beta chains. Entries that share a CDR3 protein sequence are merged under the most common genes and DNA. This sample gives about 830,000 distinct CDR3 sequences in total; 30% to 35% of them show up just once. 9.5% to 15% of the sample goes to the ten largest clones. The sample consisted of cultured CD8+ T cells from PBMCs, taken from culture after CMV antigen stimulation. The receptor source for this set is a human donor in good health (CMV status not recorded). Some clones in this sample may be carry-over from other donors' samples.

Turning to this clonotype: A much larger clone differs from this one at a single base, so this may be a read error. The gene calls are TRBV7-2 and TRBJ2-2, with a tentative D call TRBD1 (5 bases). The germline gives CDR1 SGHTA, CDR2 FQGNSA. The CDR3 extends over 15 amino acids. The CDR3 region has the DNA TGTGTCAGCAGCTTAATACCTGGGGCCACCGGGGAGCTGTTTTTT. The encoded protein is CVSSLIPGATGELFF. The entire variable domain, with the rest obtained from reference TRBV7-2 and TRBJ2-2, is as follows: GAGVSQSPSNKVTEKGKDVELRCDPISGHTALYWYRQSLGQGLEFLIYFQGNSAPDKSGLPSDRFSAERTGGSVSTLTIQRTQQEDSAVYLCVSSLIPGATGELFFGEGSRLTVL.

V usage is TRBV19 and J usage is TRBJ1-5; a weak D match, TRBD1 (6 bases). The CDR3 has 17 residues. From germline, CDR1 is LNHDA and CDR2 SQIVND (reference sequence). Trimming left V 3 bases short and J 6 bases short, with 21 bases between. This CDR3 reads CASSIFQLGGQLQPQHF. The CDR3 bases are TGTGCCAGTAGTATTTTTCAATTAGGTGGACAGCTTCAGCCCCAGCATTTT.

The J gene is TRBJ1-1, the V gene TRBV6-2 or TRBV6-3, with D unclear. CDR3 length: 12 residues. V lost 5 bases and J lost 5, with 9 bases in between. Germline V lookup: CDR1 MNHEY, CDR2 SVGEGT. The CDR3 nucleotides read TGTGCCAGCAGTCTATGGGTGACTGAAGCTTTCTTT. It yields the protein CASSLWVTEAFF.

This clonotype has a count of ten or more. The V and J genes are TRBV12-3 or TRBV12-4 and TRBJ2-1; D might be TRBD1 (6 bases). Trimming cost V 8 bases and J 4 bases, with 18 bases left between them. The CDR3 loop spans 15 amino acids. CDR3 in amino acids: CASGEQGFPYNEQFF. CDR3 in DNA: TGTGCCAGCGGAGAACAGGGTTTCCCGTACAATGAGCAGTTCTTC.

V is TRBV7-9 and J is TRBJ2-2; D uncertain. From germline, CDR1 is SEHNR and CDR2 FQNEAQ (reference sequence). The V and J ends lost 5 bases and 4 bases respectively, with 11 bases between them. This CDR3 spans 14 amino acids. Written as DNA, the CDR3 is TGTGCCAGCAGCCCCGACCCATTCACCGGGGAGCTGTTTTTT. Encoded protein: CASSPDPFTGELFF.

The V gene is TRBV7-2, the J gene TRBJ2-5; tentative D call: TRBD2 (6 bases). Trimming pared 1 base from V and 2 bases from J, leaving 11 bases between. CDR1 and CDR2 (germline): SGHTA, FQGNSA. This CDR3 contains 15 residues. The CDR3 nucleotides are TGTGCCAGCAGCTTAGACCTGGGACTGCAAGAGACCCAGTACTTC. Translating it yields CASSLDLGLQETQYF.

As to this clonotype: A single base is all that separates this from a far larger clone, so a read error is likely. The V and J genes are TRBV7-2 and TRBJ2-3, with TRBD2 matching over 10 bases. Germline assignment: CDR1 SGHTA and CDR2 FQGNSA. V lost 5 bases to trimming and J lost 4 bases; unmatched junction nucleotides: 6. The CDR3 consists of 15 residues. CDR3 amino acids: CASSLSGGTSDTQYF. The CDR3 DNA follows: TGTGCCAGCAGCCTTAGCGGGGGGACGTCAGATACGCAGTATTTT.